The clone carrying this T cell receptor beta chain is judged medium-sized (0.01 to 0.1%). Its matching antigen is unknown. V was trimmed by 4 bases and J by 6 bases, leaving 9 bases between them. Germline CDR1 SGHTA, CDR2 FQGNSA. The CDR3 spans 13 residues. This sample stems from a study of OX40 agonist ivuxolimab in advanced cancers. Whole-study findings and limits: At 0.1 to 3.0 mg/kg, clonal expansion of CD4+ and CD8+ blood T cells had occurred by week 6. Near-lowest levels of clonal expansion characterized partial responders at 0.1-3.0 mg/kg.

Assay: immunoSEQ multiplex PCR; the TCRdb copy retains only in-frame clones and omits some. The sample carries 94,000 or so clones, approximately 80% recorded once. Sampling times: baseline, cycle 4 day 1, cycle 7 day 1. This TCR came from an adult with an advanced solid tumor such as melanoma, head and neck, liver or kidney cancer. The source material was CD4+ or CD8+ T cells sorted from blood, sampled in a trial of the OX40 agonist ivuxolimab. The J gene is TRBJ2-2, the V gene TRBV7-2; D unresolved. The CDR3 nucleotides are TGTGCCAGCAGCTATAGGCCAGCCGGGGAGCTGTTTTTT. Residues: CASSYRPAGELFF.